These 19 T cell receptor beta chains originate from one sample sequenced in a study of T cell repertoires in cytomegalovirus infection. TCRdb called the reads again in MiXCR, with one record for every CDR3 protein. This table holds about 100,000 distinct CDR3 sequences, approximately 15% found once. Source material: PBMCs. Receptors were obtained from a human donor in good health (CMV status not recorded). Some clones in this sample may be carry-over from other donors' samples.

This clonotype has at least ten counts. The rearrangement uses TRBV7-2 and TRBJ2-3; D possibly corresponds to TRBD2 (5 bases). From germline, CDR1 is SGHTA and CDR2 FQGNSA. The CDR3 has 17 residues. Deletions cut 1 base from V and 4 bases from J, with 18 bases between. The CDR3 nucleotides are TGTGCCAGCAGCTTAGGTGGTCGGGAACTAATCGCAGATACGCAGTATTTT. As protein: CASSLGGRELIADTQYF. Combining the CDR3 with reference TRBV7-2 and TRBJ2-3 gives the whole variable domain GAGVSQSPSNKVTEKGKDVELRCDPISGHTALYWYRQSLGQGLEFLIYFQGNSAPDKSGLPSDRFSAERTGGSVSTLTIQRTQQEDSAVYLCASSLGGRELIADTQYFGPGTRLTVL.

This clonotype was picked up a small number of times. J is TRBJ1-1 and V is TRBV27, with 8 bases matching TRBD1. This CDR3 has 18 amino acids. The germline V gene has CDR1 MNHEY and CDR2 SMNVEV (reference sequence). The trim removed 5 bases at V and 4 bases at J, leaving 18 bases unmatched. The CDR3 DNA reads as TGTGCCAGCAGTGAACGGATTAGGGGCAGGGGGCTGGGCACTGAAGCTTTCTTT. It yields the protein CASSERIRGRGLGTEAFF.

This clonotype occurred many times. This rearrangement joins TRBV7-2 to TRBJ2-5, with D perhaps matching TRBD1 (5 bases). The V end lost 2 bases, the J end lost 2 bases, and 12 bases lay between the germline ends. CDR3 length: 15 amino acids. The germline CDR1 and CDR2 sequences are SGHTA and FQGNSA. As DNA, the CDR3 is TGTGCCAGCAGCTTAAGTGGTCGGACACAAGAGACCCAGTACTTC. Amino acid sequence: CASSLSGRTQETQYF. The whole variable domain, filled in from reference TRBV7-2 and TRBJ2-5, reads GAGVSQSPSNKVTEKGKDVELRCDPISGHTALYWYRQSLGQGLEFLIYFQGNSAPDKSGLPSDRFSAERTGGSVSTLTIQRTQQEDSAVYLCASSLSGRTQETQYFGPGTRLLVL.

This chain joins TRBV28 and TRBJ2-3, with no clear D. Trimming removed 0 bases from V and 0 bases from J, with 10 bases in between. Germline CDR1 MDHEN, CDR2 SYDVKM. There are 16 residues in the CDR3. The CDR3 nucleotides are TGTGCCAGCAGTTTATGGGTGGTTCGTAGCACAGATACGCAGTATTTT. Amino acid sequence: CASSLWVVRSTDTQYF.

Points on this clonotype: A read error may produce the germline difference seen at one junction end. The chain couples TRBV5-4 to TRBJ2-6, with D possibly called TRBD1 or TRBD2 (5 bases each). The length of the CDR3 is 19 residues. Germline CDR1 is SGHNT and CDR2 is YYREEE (reference sequence). CDR3 coding DNA: TGTGCCAGAAGCTCAAAACTTGGGGGTTGGAGCTCTGGGGCCAACGTCCTGACTTTC. It is translated as CARSSKLGGWSSGANVLTF.

This clonotype was recorded a few times. The J gene is TRBJ2-2, the V gene TRBV19, with D hard to call. Germline CDR1 is LNHDA and CDR2 is SQIVND (reference sequence). V lost 1 base and J 5 bases, leaving 5 bases between the germline ends. This CDR3 comprises 13 residues. The CDR3 reads CASSIVRTGELFF. Here the CDR3 DNA reads TGTGCCAGTAGTATAGTTAGGACCGGGGAGCTGTTTTTT.

Ten or more counts support this clonotype. This chain uses TRBV7-2 with TRBJ2-5; TRBD2 matches at 10 bases. The ends lost 8 bases at V and 5 bases at J; junction bases unmatched: 11. Per the germline V gene, CDR1 is SGHTA and CDR2 is FQGNSA. This CDR3 is built from 15 residues. The CDR3 loop is CASCLAGASGETQYF. CDR3 nucleotide sequence: TGTGCCAGCTGCCTAGCGGGGGCGTCAGGGGAGACCCAGTACTTC.

As to this clonotype: This could be a read error, since a much larger clone is one nucleotide away. The rearrangement joins TRBV7-2 to TRBJ1-4; D gene ambiguous. CDR1 is SGHTA, CDR2 FQGNSA, per germline. The CDR3 contains 14 residues. The CDR3 DNA is TGTCCCAGCAGCTTATTGCGGGAGAATGAAAAACTGTTTTTT. Translating it yields CPSSLLRENEKLFF.

This clonotype has only a few counts. This sequence joins TRBV19 and TRBJ2-2, with TRBD1 matching over 7 bases. The junction had 3 bases not matched to a gene; V was cut back by 6 bases and J by 5 bases. Germline V CDR1 and CDR2: LNHDA, SQIVND (reference sequence). This CDR3 contains 13 residues. The CDR3 region has the DNA TGTGCCAGTAGCACGACAGGGACCGGGGAGCTGTTTTTT. This encodes CASSTTGTGELFF.

This clonotype turned up a few times. The chain employs TRBV29-1 and TRBJ2-1; TRBD1 matches at 7 bases. The V segment lost 8 bases and the J segment 7 bases; nucleotides outside the gene matches: 11. The CDR3 consists of 13 residues. CDR1 is SQVTM, CDR2 ANQGSEA, per germline. DNA for the CDR3: TGCAGCCCGGAGAGACAGGGTGCTAATGAGCAGTTCTTC. Encoded protein: CSPERQGANEQFF.

A remark on this clonotype: A much more abundant neighbour one base away suggests this may be a read error. This chain uses TRBV29-1 with TRBJ2-1; 9 bases are a match to TRBD2. CDR1 is SQVTM, CDR2 ANQGSEA, per germline. The CDR3 is 16 residues long. Losses at the gene ends were 3 bases for V and 8 bases for J; bases not matched to a gene: 14. CDR3 residues: CSVEWGTGGGADEQFF. DNA for the CDR3: TGCAGCGTTGAGTGGGGGACTGGCGGGGGGGCAGATGAGCAGTTCTTC.

The chain carries TRBV5-6 and TRBJ2-3; D is perhaps TRBD2 (6 bases). The CDR3 covers 17 residues. Germline-derived CDR1 and CDR2 are SGHDT and YYEEEE. The V gene lost 5 bases and the J gene lost 5 bases, with 24 bases spanning the gap. CDR3 in amino acids: CASSYVRPGWRGDTQYF. CDR3 coding DNA: TGTGCCAGCAGTTATGTCCGGCCGGGGTGGCGGGGAGATACGCAGTATTTT. Supplemented by reference TRBV5-6 and TRBJ2-3, the full variable domain reads DAGVTQSPTHLIKTRGQQVTLRCSPKSGHDTVSWYQQALGQGPQFIFQYYEEEERQRGNFPDRFSGHQFPNYSSELNVNALLLGDSALYLCASSYVRPGWRGDTQYFGPGTRLTVL.

This clonotype was observed a handful of times. The chain couples TRBV7-2 to TRBJ2-6; D is ambiguous. Per germline, CDR1 SGHTA and CDR2 FQGNSA. The CDR3 is 15 amino acids. Trimming took 3 bases from V and 2 from J, leaving 8 bases between them. The CDR3 region is CASSLMEAGANVLTF. CDR3 nucleotides: TGTGCCAGCAGCTTGATGGAAGCTGGGGCCAACGTCCTGACTTTC.

The chain has TRBV5-1 and TRBJ2-1; 13 nucleotides line up with TRBD2. The V segment lost 9 bases and the J segment 8 bases; nucleotides outside the gene matches: 11. The CDR3 length is 15 residues. The germline V gene encodes CDR1 SGHRS and CDR2 YFSETQ. CDR3 region: CANTTGLAGRDEQFF. The CDR3 bases are TGCGCCAACACCACGGGACTAGCGGGGAGGGATGAGCAGTTCTTC.

This sequence joins TRBV6-5 and TRBJ2-5; no reliable D call. V shed 6 bases and J shed 5 bases, with 22 bases lying between them. The CDR3 sequence is 16 residues long. The germline CDR1 and CDR2 sequences are MNHEY and SVGAGI. CDR3 nucleotide sequence: TGTGCCAGCAGACGGACGGATCGTTCCTCTATGGAGACCCAGTACTTC. Its translation is CASRRTDRSSMETQYF.

The chain recombines TRBV29-1 with TRBJ1-5, with a possible D match to TRBD1 (6 bases). V lost 5 bases, J lost 2 bases, and 13 bases lay in between. CDR3 length: 14 amino acids. Germline V gene lookup returns CDR1 SQVTM and CDR2 ANQGSEA. The CDR3 loop reads CSVKVSGGNQPQHF. The CDR3 DNA reads TGCAGCGTTAAGGTGTCAGGGGGCAATCAGCCCCAGCATTTT.

Details on this clonotype: The junction does not match germline at one end; this may be a read error. This chain uses TRBV20-1 with TRBJ1-2, with 8 bases identical to TRBD1. The CDR3 loop spans 14 amino acids. The germline gives CDR1 DFQATT, CDR2 SNEGSKA (reference sequence). For the CDR3, the DNA is TGCAGTGCGGTGACGGTCGACAGGGGCGGAGGTGCGGTCTTC. This encodes CSAVTVDRGGGAVF.

At least ten counts were recorded for this clonotype. The chain couples TRBV7-2 to TRBJ1-5, with unresolved D. The CDR3 length is 16 residues. Germline assignment: CDR1 SGHTA and CDR2 FQGNSA. V was trimmed by 1 base and J by 2 bases, leaving 12 bases between them. The CDR3 here is CASSLGAVYGNQPQHF. In DNA, the CDR3 is TGTGCCAGCAGCTTAGGAGCCGTATACGGCAATCAGCCCCAGCATTTT.

To note about this clonotype: A much larger clone lies one base from this, so it may be a read error. This chain connects TRBV7-2 to TRBJ1-1, with D possibly being TRBD1 (6 bases). Germline V gene data show CDR1 as SGHTA and CDR2 as FQGNSA. The CDR3 is 14 residues long. The CDR3, as DNA: TGTGCCAGCAGTTCAACGGGACAACACACTGAAGTTTTCTTT. It is translated as CASSSTGQHTEVFF.